A selection of T cell receptor beta chains follows, all from one sample in a study of OX40 agonist ivuxolimab in advanced cancers. Libraries were prepared by immunoSEQ multiplex PCR; TCRdb keeps only in-frame clonotypes and omits some of them. This sample has 60,000 to 80,000 clones, with roughly 88% found just once. The starting material was CD4+ or CD8+ T cells sorted from blood, obtained in a trial of the OX40 agonist ivuxolimab. The source is an adult with an advanced solid tumor such as melanoma, head and neck, liver or kidney cancer. CDR3s leave out the opening cysteine and the closing phenylalanine or tryptophan. The order of the fields is clone size, D gene, V gene, J gene, CDR3 protein. A D gene is named only where the DNA matches it firmly. The size of a clone is reported for some rows only, either as once, few or many, or as a class for expanded clones.

NA	NA	TRBV15	TRBJ2-3	ATSLAQDTQY
NA	TRBD1	TRBV28	TRBJ1-2	AIYGTADGYT
NA	TRBD2	TRBV4-1	TRBJ2-7	ASSQQGLNSYEQY
NA	NA	TRBV30	TRBJ1-2	AWRLAGGANGYT
NA	TRBD1	TRBV6-1	TRBJ2-2	ASSLGGASTGELF
once	TRBD2	TRBV5-1	TRBJ2-1	ASAGTSVSEQF
NA	NA	TRBV19	TRBJ2-1	ASSEDRAYNEQF
NA	TRBD2	TRBV19	TRBJ2-5	ASSTGTRGETQY
NA	NA	TRBV4-3	TRBJ1-3	ASSQSWEYGNTIY
once	TRBD2	TRBV11-2	TRBJ2-7	ASSLEPSGSEQY
once	NA	TRBV7-2	TRBJ1-5	ASSLEVGGPQH
NA	NA	TRBV27	TRBJ1-1	ASSLQANTEAF
NA	NA	TRBV6-5	TRBJ2-7	ASSFRSAYEQY
NA	TRBD1	TRBV7-2	TRBJ1-2	ASSLARDRGGGYT
NA	NA	TRBV19	TRBJ1-5	ASIQAGMVSNQPQH
NA	NA	TRBV6-1	TRBJ2-2	ASRDQGLTGELF
NA	NA	TRBV4-3	TRBJ2-3	ASSQGVGSTDTQY
NA	NA	TRBV4-3	TRBJ1-2	ASSQESRTNYGYT
NA	NA	TRBV7-3	TRBJ2-5	ATLRWERRETQY
NA	NA	TRBV28	TRBJ2-7	ASSSAGTEQY
NA	TRBD1	TRBV19	TRBJ2-6	ASREDRVGISSGANVLT
once	TRBD2	TRBV29-1	TRBJ2-2	SVTGTSAGELF
NA	TRBD2	TRBV4-3	TRBJ2-1	ASSQVTAGPYNEQF
NA	NA	TRBV28	TRBJ1-1	ASSSSGRPLRNTEAF
NA	NA	TRBV15	TRBJ1-5	ATSRAAQPQH
NA	TRBD1	TRBV7-2	TRBJ2-5	ASSLEQGETQY
once	NA	TRBV9	TRBJ2-7	ASSVSQGYEQY
few	TRBD1	TRBV7-3	TRBJ1-1	ASSLDRGNTEAF
NA	NA	TRBV7-6	TRBJ2-2	ASSMTNTGELF
few	NA	TRBV15	TRBJ1-3	ATSTGVSGNTIY
NA	NA	TRBV15	TRBJ1-5	ATSRDIAYSNQPQH
NA	TRBD1	TRBV23-1	TRBJ1-5	ASSPPEKTGTGNQPQH
NA	TRBD1	TRBV30	TRBJ2-3	AWGQGGDTQY
NA	TRBD2	TRBV27	TRBJ2-1	ASRQAGASPYNEQF
few	NA	TRBV19	TRBJ1-1	ASSTRTLTSTEAF
NA	NA	TRBV19	TRBJ2-7	ASSIPGYEQY
once	TRBD2	TRBV19	TRBJ2-3	ASSSSGLGADTQY
NA	NA	TRBV4-3	TRBJ2-3	ASSQDRDITDTQY
NA	NA	TRBV5-4	TRBJ1-1	ASSLGIEAF
NA	TRBD1	TRBV7-2	TRBJ1-2	ASSLTRQGRGYGYT
NA	NA	TRBV7-2	TRBJ2-3	ASSKDSLFTDTQY
NA	TRBD2	TRBV28	TRBJ2-7	ASSPGLAKSYEQY
once	NA	TRBV7-9	TRBJ2-7	ASSWGSGPAGYEQY
NA	NA	TRBV19	TRBJ1-2	ASTTQVNYGYT
NA	TRBD1	TRBV2	TRBJ2-7	ASSQWTGGNYEQY
NA	TRBD2	TRBV13	TRBJ2-1	ASSSRTSHEQF